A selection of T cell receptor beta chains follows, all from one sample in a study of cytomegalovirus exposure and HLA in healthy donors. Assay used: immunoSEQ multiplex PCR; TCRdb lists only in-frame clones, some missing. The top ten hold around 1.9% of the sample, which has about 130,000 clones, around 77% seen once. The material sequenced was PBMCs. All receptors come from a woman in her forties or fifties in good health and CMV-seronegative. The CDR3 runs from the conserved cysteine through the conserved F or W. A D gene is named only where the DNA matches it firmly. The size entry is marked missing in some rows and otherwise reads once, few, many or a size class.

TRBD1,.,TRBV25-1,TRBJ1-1,TGTGCCAGCCCCCCCAAGCTTTGGGGACAGGGGATGAACACTGAAGCTTTCTTT,CASPPKLWGQGMNTEAFF
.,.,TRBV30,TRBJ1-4,TGTGCCTGGAGTGTTTTACAGGGTGGTGAAAAACTGTTTTTT,CAWSVLQGGEKLFF
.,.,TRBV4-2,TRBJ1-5,TGTGCCAGCAGCCAATCGGCAGGGGCCGACCAGCCCCAGCATTTT,CASSQSAGADQPQHF
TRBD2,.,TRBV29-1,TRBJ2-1,TGCAGCGCAAATAGCGGGAGCAACAATGAGCAGTTCTTC,CSANSGSNNEQFF
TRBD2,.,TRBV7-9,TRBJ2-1,TGTGCCAGCAGCTTCCCAATAACGGGACTACAGTACAATGAGCAGTTCTTC,CASSFPITGLQYNEQFF
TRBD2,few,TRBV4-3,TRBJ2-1,TGCGCCAGCAGCCAAACTAGCGGGAGGGGGGATGAGCAGTTCTTC,CASSQTSGRGDEQFF
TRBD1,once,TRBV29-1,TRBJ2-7,TGCAGCGCTCATGAGACAGGGGCGGGAGAGCAGTACTTC,CSAHETGAGEQYF
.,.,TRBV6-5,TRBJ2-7,TGTGCCAGCAGTTACCAGGGGTACGAGCAGTACTTC,CASSYQGYEQYF
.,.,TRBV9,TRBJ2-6,TGTGCCAGCAGCGGGGAGGGGACAACCTTACCCGGGGCCAACGTCCTGACTTTC,CASSGEGTTLPGANVLTF
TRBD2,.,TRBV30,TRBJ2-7,TGTGCCTGGAGTGGAAGCGGGAGGGCCTCGGAGCAGTACTTC,CAWSGSGRASEQYF
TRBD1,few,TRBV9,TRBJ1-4,TGTGCCAGCAGCCTCCGACAGGGGGCTAATGAAAAACTGTTTTTT,CASSLRQGANEKLFF
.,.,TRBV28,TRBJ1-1,TGTGCCAGCAGTTTTGGTAGGAGGAACACTGAAGCTTTCTTT,CASSFGRRNTEAFF
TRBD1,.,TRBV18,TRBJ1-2,TGTGCCAGCTCACCAGCACAGGGGAACTATGGCTACACCTTC,CASSPAQGNYGYTF
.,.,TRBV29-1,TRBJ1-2,TGCAGCGTTGAAGGGCAGGGAAAGAGGTATGCCTACACCTTC,CSVEGQGKRYAYTF
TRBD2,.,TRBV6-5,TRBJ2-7,TGTGCCAGCAGCCGAGGGACTAGCGCCCACGAGCAGTACTTC,CASSRGTSAHEQYF
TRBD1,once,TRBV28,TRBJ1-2,TGTGCCAGCAGGTCAGGCCCGGGACAGGTCTATGGCTACACCTTC,CASRSGPGQVYGYTF
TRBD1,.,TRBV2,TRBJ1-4,TGTGCCAGCAGTCCGGGACAGGGGGGTGAAAAACTGTTTTTT,CASSPGQGGEKLFF
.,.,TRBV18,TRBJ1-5,TGTGCCAGCTCACAGGAGGATAGCAATCAGCCCCAGCATTTT,CASSQEDSNQPQHF
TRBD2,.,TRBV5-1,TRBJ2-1,TGCGCCAGCAGCCGGCGGGGGGCGGGAGGCAACAATGAGCAGTTCTTC,CASSRRGAGGNNEQFF
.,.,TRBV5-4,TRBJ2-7,TGTGCCAGCAGCTTGCGCGGGTCCCCCTACGAGCAGTACTTC,CASSLRGSPYEQYF
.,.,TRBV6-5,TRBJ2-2,TGTGCCAGCAGACGGACAGCTGCCGGGGAGCTGTTTTTT,CASRRTAAGELFF